This entry lists 4 T cell receptor beta chains sequenced from one sample in a study of T cells in localized non-small cell lung cancer. Generated by immunoSEQ multiplex PCR, the TCRdb table keeps only in-frame clones and is missing some. The data contain roughly 2,000 clones, about 32% of them seen just once; the ten biggest clones take up 15% to 20%. This sample comprised normal lung tissue next to the tumor, obtained before any cancer treatment. These receptors were obtained from a woman between 40 and 69 years old with stage II squamous cell lung carcinoma.

This clone showed up just a few times. The chain links TRBV10-3 to TRBJ1-4; D gene unclear. Germline-derived CDR1 and CDR2 are ENHRY and SYGVKD. The CDR3 extends over 16 amino acids. The ends were cut back, 0 bases at V and 3 bases at J, with 11 bases in the middle. CDR3 in amino acids: CAISESITTSNEKLFF. CDR3 nucleotide sequence: TGTGCCATCAGTGAGTCGATTACGACTTCTAATGAAAAACTGTTTTTT.

The chain has TRBV9 and TRBJ1-4; 7 positions match TRBD1. The V gene's germline CDR1 is SGDLS and CDR2 YYNGEE. The CDR3 is 14 amino acids. V lost 4 bases to trimming and J lost 5 bases; unmatched junction nucleotides: 5. CDR3 nucleotide sequence: TGTGCCAGCAGCTCCGGGACAGAGAATGAAAAACTGTTTTTT. Amino acid sequence: CASSSGTENEKLFF.

This rearrangement joins TRBV6-1 to TRBJ1-3, with a possible D match to TRBD1 (6 bases). Germline V gives CDR1 MNHNS, CDR2 SASEGT. V lost 1 base and J 2 bases, leaving 6 bases between the germline ends. There are 14 residues in the CDR3. For the CDR3, the DNA is TGTGCCAGCAGTGAAGGGACAGCTGGAAACACCATATATTTT. This encodes CASSEGTAGNTIYF.

V is TRBV6-8 and J is TRBJ1-2; 9 nucleotides match TRBD1. The germline V gene encodes CDR1 MNHGY and CDR2 SAAAGT. Trimming took 6 bases from V and 1 from J; bases not matched to a gene: 6. CDR3 length: 15 residues. CDR3: CASSHRGQFNYGYTF. The CDR3 nucleotides read TGTGCCAGCAGCCACAGGGGGCAGTTTAACTATGGCTACACCTTC.